Below, one T cell receptor beta chain is given with its context. This clone was detected a few times. No antigen is known for it. Base qualities are not recorded, but no much larger clone differs from it by a single base. Library preparation was by the immunoSEQ multiplex PCR assay. Entries here come from immuneACCESS through TCRdb and include only in-frame sequences with V and J called. Some clones fail to appear in such tables; in the studies checked, an unresolved V gene covers under half of the shortfall, and the cause of the remainder is unknown. The sample includes around 50,000 clones, with approximately 87% observed a single time. The ten largest clones add up to approximately 5% of the sample. This entry comes from a study of T cell changes during pregnancy in multiple sclerosis (dated by TCRdb to between 2017 and 2020). Background for the entire study: The study examined how the T cell repertoire changed over the course of pregnancy in women with multiple sclerosis.

Taken from the germline V gene (reference sequence), the CDR1 and CDR2 loops are SGHNT and YYREEE. The CDR3 goes from the cysteine to the phenylalanine over 17 residues. This entry keeps only the CDR3 DNA: 51 bases, framed from base 1. V is pruned by 2 bases and J by 4 bases, leaving 8 bases of the junction without a gene match. The sequence derives from a human donor whose cells served as feeder cells for cultures in a pregnancy study. The source material was peripheral blood from another person, used as feeder cells. The sequence links TRBV5-4 to TRBJ2-7; 14 central nucleotides agree with TRBD2. In nucleotides, the sequence is TGTGCCAGCAGCTTACCTCCGGGACTAGCGGGAGAATACGAGCAGTACTTC. This codes for CASSLPPGLAGEYEQYF.